This TCR beta chain was sequenced during a study of cytomegalovirus exposure and HLA in healthy donors. Across the whole study: The study's early data release held about 85 million unique TCRs from HLA-typed donors. Study observations and caveats: Across donors, sequencing depth was assumed by presence/absence analyses to be roughly uniform.

In regard to this clone: Its antigen is undetermined.

PCR amplification relied on 60 Vbeta primers (plus 13 Jbeta primers). The assay was immunoSEQ multiplex PCR, and TCRdb's table has in-frame clones only and misses some. Here the sample spans fewer than 150,000 clones, approximately 80% being singletons. Trimming cost V 4 bases and J 6 bases; bases outside gene matches: 4. The CDR3 contains 13 residues. Germline assignment: CDR1 SGHKS and CDR2 YYEKEE (reference sequence). The genes are TRBV5-5 and TRBJ1-2, with 9 positions matching TRBD1. Sample: PBMCs. The source of this sequence is a middle-aged man in good health and CMV-seronegative. The CDR3 DNA follows: TGTGCCAGCAGCCCGGGACAGGGAGATGGCTACACCTTC. Its protein product is CASSPGQGDGYTF.